This T cell receptor (beta chain) came from a study of CD8+ T cells in alopecia areata. At the level of the study: The drug, oral tofacitinib, was given to treated patients at 5 to 10 mg twice daily.

Regarding the study as a whole: Many expanded lesional clones remained in scalp and blood on tofacitinib. Resident alphabeta T-cell populations of normal skin are likewise subject to sequencing in scalp samples.

The CDR3 runs 16 residues. CDR1 SGDLS and CDR2 YYNGEE come from the germline V gene. Trimming shortened V by 4 bases and J by 0 bases, and 11 bases separated the two germline ends. cDNA serving as the sequencing template came from extracted, reverse transcribed RNA. Libraries were prepared by immunoSEQ multiplex PCR; TCRdb keeps only in-frame clonotypes and omits some of them. The repertoire holds approximately 180,000 clones, with around 58% as singletons. A remark on this clone: Its antigen is not known.

Specified treatment: oral pan-JAK inhibitor, 5-10 mg twice daily. The receptor comes from a human donor with alopecia areata. Sequenced material: CD4+ T cells sorted from blood, taken at approximately week 56, from a patient treated with tofacitinib. The chain couples TRBV9 to TRBJ1-6; D perhaps matches TRBD1 (5 bases). The CDR3 loop is CASSSGPSSYNSPLHF. Written as DNA, the CDR3 is TGTGCCAGCAGCTCGGGACCCAGCTCCTATAATTCACCCCTCCACTTT.